These 23 T cell receptor beta chains came from one sample sequenced in a study of T cell responses to AZD1222 COVID-19 vaccine (dated by TCRdb to about 2021). Library prep was done by the immunoSEQ multiplex PCR assay. In its TCRdb copy, this immuneACCESS table keeps in-frame sequences only and misses some clones. Where compared with another copy, unresolved V genes explain less than half of these, and the others have no known cause. The sample table contains around 130,000 clones; only one count was recorded for 80% to 90% of them. The biggest ten clones account for 1.6% of the sample. What the time point label conveys for this sample: baseline before first vaccination. The sample was peripheral blood, taken on day 0 of AZD1222 vaccination. These TCRs come from an adult in good health.

This rearrangement joins TRBV2 to TRBJ1-1; D possibly corresponds to TRBD1 (5 bases). V lost 7 bases and J lost 7, with 10 bases in between. From germline, CDR1 is SNHLY and CDR2 FYNNEI. This CDR3 region has 11 residues. CDR3: CASIQGIEAFF. The DNA for the CDR3 is TGTGCCAGCATCCAGGGTATTGAAGCTTTCTTT.

J is TRBJ1-5 and V is TRBV3-1 (or the pseudogene TRBV3-2); TRBD1 might be the D (5 bases). Between the trimmed V and J ends, which lost 1 base and 7 bases, there was a span of 17 bases. This CDR3 is built from 16 residues. The germline V gene encodes CDR1 LGHDT and CDR2 YNNKEL (reference sequence). CDR3 coding DNA: TGTGCCAGCAGCCAAGTGGGCCAGGGACGTGGGCAGCCCCAGCATTTT. It specifies CASSQVGQGRGQPQHF.

The chain has TRBV11-1 and TRBJ2-3; D is possibly TRBD2 (5 bases). CDR3 size: 14 residues. V lost 1 base and J 5 bases, leaving 10 bases between the germline ends. Germline CDR1 is SGHAT and CDR2 is FQDESV (reference sequence). CDR3 residues: CASSLEDGIDTQYF. CDR3 DNA sequence: TGTGCCAGCAGCTTAGAGGACGGGATAGATACGCAGTATTTT.

The V gene is TRBV7-2, the J gene TRBJ2-7; D may be TRBD2 (5 bases). V lost 4 bases, J lost 0 bases, and 19 bases lay in between. Looked up from germline, CDR1 is SGHTA and CDR2 is FQGNSA. The CDR3 totals 17 residues. The CDR3 region is CASSSLPSAGPSYEQYF. CDR3 nucleotides: TGTGCCAGCAGCTCCCTCCCATCTGCGGGCCCCTCCTACGAGCAGTACTTC.

This sequence joins TRBV7-9 and TRBJ2-7, with TRBD1 matching 8 bases. V shed 5 bases, J shed 2 bases, and the junction held 8 bases outside the gene matches. The CDR3 has 15 residues. The germline gives CDR1 SEHNR, CDR2 FQNEAQ (reference sequence). The CDR3 nucleotides are TGTGCCAGCAGCCAGGGGGCGGGAAGAACCTACGAGCAGTACTTC. This encodes CASSQGAGRTYEQYF. Full variable domain (remainder filled in from reference TRBV7-9 and TRBJ2-7): DTGVSQNPRHKITKRGQNVTFRCDPISEHNRLYWYRQTLGQGPEFLTYFQNEAQLEKSRLLSDRFSAERPKGSFSTLEIQRTEQGDSAMYLCASSQGAGRTYEQYFGPGTRLTVT.

The chain has TRBV4-3 and TRBJ2-1; 12 nucleotides line up with TRBD2. The germline gives CDR1 LGHNA, CDR2 YSLEER. This CDR3 contains 16 residues. The trim removed 1 base at V and 10 bases at J, leaving 8 bases unmatched. The CDR3 DNA reads TGCGCCAGCAGCCAAGGAGGACTAGCGGGATTCCAGGAGCAGTTCTTC. It translates to CASSQGGLAGFQEQFF.

This chain joins TRBV7-2 and TRBJ1-4; 11 bases match TRBD1. V was pared by 6 bases and J by 0 bases, with 3 bases of the junction left unmatched. Per germline, CDR1 SGHTA and CDR2 FQGNSA. The CDR3 consists of 16 residues. CDR3 loop: CASSRDRGATNEKLFF. The CDR3, as DNA: TGTGCCAGCAGTCGGGACAGGGGGGCAACTAATGAAAAACTGTTTTTT.

CDR3: CASSPTDGQETQYF. DNA of the CDR3: TGTGCCAGCAGCCCCACGGACGGCCAAGAGACCCAGTACTTC. This chain connects TRBV11-3 to TRBJ2-5; D unresolved. This CDR3 is 14 amino acids long. Between the trimmed V and J ends, which lost 5 bases and 1 base, there was a span of 11 bases. Germline V gene sequence: CDR1 SGHNT, CDR2 YENEEA.

CDR3 in DNA: TGTGCCAGCGGGACAGGGACGACCGAGCAGTACTTC. Protein product: CASGTGTTEQYF. The chain recombines TRBV2 with TRBJ2-7; 9 positions agree with TRBD1. This CDR3 contains 12 residues. Trimming cost V 8 bases and J 6 bases; bases outside gene matches: 5. Looked up from germline, CDR1 is SNHLY and CDR2 is FYNNEI.

The chain is built from TRBV5-1 and TRBJ1-5, with a possible D match to TRBD1 (6 bases). V was pared by 4 bases and J by 4 bases, with 9 bases between. The CDR3 extends over 13 amino acids. CDR1 and CDR2 (germline): SGHRS, YFSETQ. The CDR3 bases are TGCGCCAGCAGCCGAACAGGGAATCAGCCCCAGCATTTT. Its protein is CASSRTGNQPQHF. The full variable domain, rest sourced from reference TRBV5-1 and TRBJ1-5, is KAGVTQTPRYLIKTRGQQVTLSCSPISGHRSVSWYQQTPGQGLQFLFEYFSETQRNKGNFPGRFSGRQFSNSRSEMNVSTLELGDSALYLCASSRTGNQPQHFGDGTRLSIL.

The chain is built from TRBV6-2 or TRBV6-3 and TRBJ1-5; D is unclear. In germline, CDR1 is MNHEY, CDR2 SVGEGT. The V end lost 4 bases, the J end lost 2 bases, and 9 bases lay between the germline ends. The CDR3 runs to 14 residues. This CDR3 is CASSSYSGNQPQHF. Written as DNA, the CDR3 is TGTGCCAGCAGTTCTTATTCGGGCAATCAGCCCCAGCATTTT.

The gene calls are TRBV1 and TRBJ2-5. TRBV1 is a listed pseudogene. The CDR3 is 18 residues long. The DNA of the CDR3 is TGCACCAGCAGCTCGGCGCTCACGGACAAGGGGGGAGCAGAGACCCAGTACTTC. Its translation is CTSSSALTDKGGAETQYF.

The J gene is TRBJ1-1, the V gene TRBV7-8, with 9 bases lining up with TRBD1. The germline CDR1 and CDR2 sequences are SGHVS and FQNEAQ. CDR3 length: 15 residues. Unmatched junction bases numbered 8, after V lost 5 bases and J lost 4 bases. CDR3 DNA: TGTGCCAGCAGCATGGACAGGGGAGAAGGCACTGAAGCTTTCTTT. Its protein is CASSMDRGEGTEAFF.

This rearrangement joins TRBV7-6 to TRBJ2-7; 7 nucleotides agree with TRBD2. From germline, CDR1 is SGHVS and CDR2 FNYEAQ. Trimming removed 4 bases from V and 0 bases from J; junction bases left unmatched: 9. CDR3 length: 16 residues. Written as DNA, the CDR3 is TGTGCCAGCAGCTGGACCCCCGGGGGGAGCTCCTACGAGCAGTACTTC. This translates into CASSWTPGGSSYEQYF.

The J gene is TRBJ1-3, the V gene TRBV19, with a tentative D call TRBD1 (5 bases). Germline CDR1 LNHDA, CDR2 SQIVND (reference sequence). The V and J ends lost 6 bases and 4 bases respectively, with 13 bases between them. The CDR3 is made up of 14 amino acids. CDR3 in amino acids: CASSPPGVGNTIYF. DNA for the CDR3: TGTGCCAGTAGCCCTCCGGGGGTCGGAAACACCATATATTTT.

Regarding this clone: At the DNA level, this CDR3 is encoded by other sequences in the same sample as well. The rearrangement joins TRBV7-2 to TRBJ1-5; D gene unclear. The germline V gene has CDR1 SGHTA and CDR2 FQGNSA. V was clipped by 1 base and J by 0 bases, with 7 bases between them. The CDR3 is 15 residues long. In nucleotides, the CDR3 is TGTGCCAGCAGCTTAGACAGAAATAGCAATCAGCCCCAGCATTTT. Translated, it gives CASSLDRNSNQPQHF. The full variable domain, its missing parts supplied by reference TRBV7-2 and TRBJ1-5, is GAGVSQSPSNKVTEKGKDVELRCDPISGHTALYWYRQSLGQGLEFLIYFQGNSAPDKSGLPSDRFSAERTGGSVSTLTIQRTQQEDSAVYLCASSLDRNSNQPQHFGDGTRLSIL.

This chain links TRBV21-1 with TRBJ2-7; the table gives TRBD1 as D, unverified against the DNA. TRBV21-1 is a listed pseudogene. This CDR3 region has 15 residues. CDR3 protein: CASSKALGQSHEQYF. The CDR3 coding sequence is TGTGCCAGCAGCAAAGCCCTCGGACAGAGCCACGAGCAGTACTTC.

The chain is built from TRBV5-1 and TRBJ1-5, with no clear D. V lost 6 bases and J 5 bases, leaving 21 bases between the germline ends. Germline V gene data show CDR1 as SGHRS and CDR2 as YFSETQ. The CDR3 extends over 16 amino acids. DNA of the CDR3: TGCGCCAGCACCTATAGGACCCAAAACCCCCATCAGCCCCAGCATTTT. It translates to CASTYRTQNPHQPQHF.

The rearrangement joins TRBV11-2 to TRBJ2-7; D unclear. V lost 1 base and J 0 bases, leaving 4 bases between the germline ends. The length of the CDR3 is 13 residues. Germline CDR1 reads SGHAT; CDR2 reads FQNNGV. As DNA, the CDR3 is TGTGCCAGCAGCTTAGCACACTCCTACGAGCAGTACTTC. Translating it yields CASSLAHSYEQYF.

The chain employs TRBV12-3 or TRBV12-4 and TRBJ1-1; possible D gene TRBD1, 6 bases. Trimming left V 7 bases short and J 5 bases short, with 14 bases between. The CDR3 totals 13 residues. The CDR3 DNA follows: TGTGCCAGCACCACACAGGGAAGGACTGAAGCTTTCTTT. This encodes CASTTQGRTEAFF.

This clone was observed once. This chain joins TRBV24-1 and TRBJ1-2; D uncertain. There are 15 residues in the CDR3. Germline assignment: CDR1 KGHDR and CDR2 SFDVKD. V lost 2 bases, J lost 7 bases, and 16 bases lay in between. In DNA, the CDR3 is TGTGCCACCAGTGATTCTTCGAGTTCCCGGGCTGGCTACACCTTC. This gives the protein CATSDSSSSRAGYTF.

The rearrangement links TRBV4-3 to TRBJ1-1, with 9 bases matching TRBD1. Per the germline V gene, CDR1 is LGHNA and CDR2 is YSLEER. This CDR3 contains 17 residues. V lost 2 bases, J lost 4 bases, and 11 bases stayed unmatched. CDR3 residues: CASSQRTGGGGGTEAFF. The DNA of the CDR3 is TGCGCCAGCAGCCAAAGAACAGGGGGCGGTGGGGGCACTGAAGCTTTCTTT.

The chain links TRBV6-2 or TRBV6-3 to TRBJ2-7; D not resolved. The CDR3 covers 13 residues. Trimming took off 2 bases at V and 2 bases at J, with 7 bases between the two ends. Germline V gives CDR1 MNHEY, CDR2 SVGEGT. CDR3 region: CASSYPGPYEQYF. DNA for the CDR3: TGTGCCAGCAGTTACCCCGGCCCCTACGAGCAGTACTTC.